This T cell receptor beta chain was recovered during a study of T cell repertoires in cytomegalovirus infection. At the level of the study: Public TCR beta signatures provided an indication of both CMV infection and a matching HLA type.

Study-level points and caveats: Within the response measured ex vivo, HLA-C-restricted CMV-specific TCR beta clonotypes were dominant. Cumulative frequency (of public TCR beta family members) identified carriers of CMV plus the relevant HLA.

Germline V gives CDR1 DFQATT, CDR2 SNEGSKA (reference sequence). V was shortened by 3 bases and J by 5 bases, with 19 bases between the two germline ends. This CDR3 is 15 amino acids long. TCRdb called the reads again in MiXCR, with one record for every CDR3 protein. The table has approximately 110,000 distinct CDR3 sequences, under 50% seen once; the top ten hold just under 75%. In the case of this clonotype: Its antigen is still unknown.

J is TRBJ1-1 and V is TRBV20-1; maybe TRBD1 (5 bases). Sequenced here: CD8+ T cells from cultured PBMCs, sampled from culture after CMV antigen stimulation. The clonotype was recovered from a human donor in good health (CMV status not recorded). Some clones in this sample may be carry-over from other donors' samples. The chain's CDR3 is CSASDRRRGWTEAFF. CDR3 bases: TGCAGTGCTAGTGACCGTCGTAGGGGATGGACTGAAGCTTTCTTT.